The rows below give T cell receptor beta chains drawn from one sample of a study of long-term antiretroviral therapy in people with HIV. Clones were sequenced by immunoSEQ multiplex PCR, and TCRdb holds only the in-frame ones, with some missing. The sample has 27,000 or so clones, around four fifths seen once. This specimen consisted of unsorted PBMCs, obtained 0.8 years before starting antiretroviral therapy. All receptors come from a man between 18 and 29 years old with HIV. Each CDR3 is given with its conserved first and last residue. The order of the fields is J gene, clone size, D gene, V gene, CDR3 protein, CDR3 DNA. The D gene is left open where the match is weak. Clone size is shown for a subset of rows, as once, few, many or a class of expanded clone.

>TRBJ1-2|.|.|TRBV4-1
CASSQVTSNNGYTF
TGCGCCAGCAGCCAAGTAACGTCAAACAATGGCTACACCTTC
>TRBJ2-7|.|.|TRBV7-9
CASSLAHRESYEQYF
TGTGCCAGCAGCTTAGCCCACAGGGAATCCTACGAGCAGTACTTC
>TRBJ1-2|.|TRBD1|TRBV29-1
CSVELTPEDREGVDYGYTF
TGCAGCGTTGAGCTGACCCCCGAGGACAGGGAAGGAGTAGACTATGGCTACACCTTC
>TRBJ2-1|.|.|TRBV7-3
CASSLNGYEQFF
TGTGCCAGCAGCTTGAATGGGTATGAGCAGTTCTTC
>TRBJ2-2|.|TRBD2|TRBV28
CASLPLAGGRNGELFF
TGTGCCAGTCTCCCCCTAGCGGGAGGGCGTAACGGGGAGCTGTTTTTT
>TRBJ2-5|.|.|TRBV5-5
CASSLAWGEETQYF
TGTGCCAGCAGCTTGGCCTGGGGGGAAGAGACCCAGTACTTC
>TRBJ1-2|few|.|TRBV7-9
CASSSMKFTNYGYTF
TGTGCCAGCAGCTCTATGAAGTTTACTAACTATGGCTACACCTTC
>TRBJ2-2|.|.|TRBV6-4
CASSSQAVSGELFF
TGTGCCAGCAGTTCACAGGCGGTCTCCGGGGAGCTGTTTTTT
>TRBJ2-1|.|TRBD2|TRBV19
CASSATSGNYNEQFF
TGTGCCAGTAGTGCGACTAGCGGAAATTACAATGAGCAGTTCTTC
>TRBJ2-1|.|TRBD2|TRBV13
CASSLSSGLAGGREQFF
TGTGCCAGCAGCTTAAGTTCGGGACTAGCGGGAGGGCGGGAGCAGTTCTTC
>TRBJ2-7|.|TRBD2|TRBV5-1
CASSGGLAYEQYF
TGCGCCAGCAGCGGGGGACTAGCCTACGAGCAGTACTTC
>TRBJ2-3|.|.|TRBV15
CATSRDLEGVGGTQYF
TGTGCCACCAGCAGAGATCTAGAGGGGGTTGGGGGTACGCAGTATTTT
>TRBJ2-1|once|TRBD1|TRBV4-1
CASSLQGGNEQFF
TGCGCCAGCAGCTTACAGGGGGGAAATGAGCAGTTCTTC
>TRBJ2-1|.|TRBD2|TRBV27
CASSLRLAGGRTYNEQFF
TGTGCCAGCAGTTTACGGCTAGCGGGAGGGAGAACCTACAATGAGCAGTTCTTC
>TRBJ2-5|once|.|TRBV6-1
CASSGNSQETQYF
TGTGCCAGCAGTGGAAATAGCCAAGAGACCCAGTACTTC
>TRBJ2-3|.|.|TRBV29-1
CSVAPVRGDTQYF
TGCAGCGTTGCCCCCGTCCGCGGAGATACGCAGTATTTT
>TRBJ2-5|.|.|TRBV21-1
CASSTRTSGSGQETQYF
TGTGCCAGCAGCACCCGGACTAGCGGGAGTGGCCAAGAGACCCAGTACTTC
>TRBJ1-2|.|TRBD1|TRBV7-2
CASSLSGQGIYYGYTF
TGTGCCAGCAGCTTAAGCGGACAGGGTATTTACTATGGCTACACCTTC